The rows below give T cell receptor beta chains drawn from one sample of a study of early T cells in non-severe SARS-CoV-2 infection. A single record per CDR3 protein comes from TCRdb applying MiXCR to the 5' RACE reads. The sample records 75,000 to 80,000 distinct CDR3 sequences, more than 7.5% being singletons. The sample consisted of whole blood. The receptors originated from an adult who was a healthcare worker with PCR-confirmed SARS-CoV-2 infection or an uninfected control (not recorded which). Both conserved end residues are part of each CDR3. Each record gives: CDR3 DNA, CDR3 protein, clone size, V gene, D gene, J gene. A D gene is named only where the DNA matches it firmly. Some rows mark clone size as missing; the rest say once, few, many or name a class of expanded clone.

TGTGCCAGCAGCTTTGCTAGCGGGATAGGTAATGAGCAGTTCTTC | CASSFASGIGNEQFF | many | TRBV7-9 | TRBD2 | TRBJ2-1
TGTGCCAGCAGGAGAAGAGCCTACGAGCAGTACTTC | CASRRRAYEQYF | - | TRBV28 | - | TRBJ2-7
TGTGCCAGCAGCACCCTCGGACAGGTGTTAGACAATGAGCAGTTCTTC | CASSTLGQVLDNEQFF | many | TRBV7-8 | TRBD1 | TRBJ2-1
TGTGCCAGCAGCCTCCGAGCGGATAGCTCCTACAATGAGCAGTTCTTC | CASSLRADSSYNEQFF | many | TRBV11-2 | - | TRBJ2-1
TGTGCCGGGGGGAACTCCTACGAGCAGTACTTC | CAGGNSYEQYF | few | TRBV28 | - | TRBJ2-7
TGCAGTGCTAGCCCCCTAGGGACTAGCGGGAGGAACAATGAGCAGTTCTTC | CSASPLGTSGRNNEQFF | few | TRBV20-1 | TRBD2 | TRBJ2-1
TGTGCCAGCAGTATCGTTGTTGAGTCTGGGGCCAACGTCCTGACTTTC | CASSIVVESGANVLTF | - | TRBV6-1 | - | TRBJ2-6
TGTGCCATCAAAGGCGCTAGCGCGGAGGAATACAATGAGCAGTTCTTC | CAIKGASAEEYNEQFF | few | TRBV10-3 | - | TRBJ2-1
TGTGCCAGCAGTTTGCCTAGCGGGATTCAAGAGACCCAGTACTTC | CASSLPSGIQETQYF | - | TRBV12-3/TRBV12-4 | TRBD2 | TRBJ2-5
TGTGCCAGCAGTATTCCAGGGACAGGTTGCTTCTTC | CASSIPGTGCFF | many | TRBV28 | TRBD1 | TRBJ2-5
TGTGCCAGCAGACCCACCGGGACAGTGGACTACGAGCAGTACTTC | CASRPTGTVDYEQYF | many | TRBV28 | TRBD1 | TRBJ2-7
TGTGCCAGCAGCTTGGACCCCCATCGACTAGCGGGACGCCGAGAGCAGTACTTC | CASSLDPHRLAGRREQYF | many | TRBV5-6 | TRBD2 | TRBJ2-7
TGTGCCAGCAGCGTTCATGTCCCCCGGGACCCAGGATGGGAGACCCAGTACTTC | CASSVHVPRDPGWETQYF | many | TRBV28 | - | TRBJ2-5
TGCAGTGCTTCACTACCGCGGCCTAGCGGCCCCTACGAGCAGTACTTC | CSASLPRPSGPYEQYF | many | TRBV20-1 | TRBD2 | TRBJ2-7
TGCGCCAGCAGCCAAGGAGGCACCTCTAACTATGGCTACACCTTC | CASSQGGTSNYGYTF | few | TRBV4-1 | - | TRBJ1-2
TGTGCCAGCAGCGCCGGGGTGAGCTCCTACAATGAGCAGTTCTTC | CASSAGVSSYNEQFF | many | TRBV11-2 | - | TRBJ2-1
TGTGCCAGCAGCTTAAGTGGGGGTACCGGACAGGCCGGGGAGCTGTTTTTT | CASSLSGGTGQAGELFF | - | TRBV7-3 | TRBD1 | TRBJ2-2
TGTGCCAGCTCACACAATTCCGACAGCGCCCAGTACTTC | CASSHNSDSAQYF | few | TRBV18 | - | TRBJ2-5
TGTGCCAGCAGTGAAAGGGTGACACCCGGGGAGCTGTTTTTT | CASSERVTPGELFF | - | TRBV6-1 | - | TRBJ2-2
TGTGCCAGCAGTCAAAGGACAGGGTGGGATGAGCAGTTCTTC | CASSQRTGWDEQFF | - | TRBV27 | TRBD1 | TRBJ2-1
TGTGCCAGCAGCCAAGCTCAGGGATCTGAAGCTTTCTTT | CASSQAQGSEAFF | - | TRBV3-1 | - | TRBJ1-1
TGTGCCAGCCATTTTAACCGGGGGGGAAGTGGCGATGAGCAGTTCTTC | CASHFNRGGSGDEQFF | many | TRBV12-3/TRBV12-4 | TRBD2 | TRBJ2-1
TGTGCCAGCAGTTTAAAACAGCGGGGGCAGTACTTC | CASSLKQRGQYF | few | TRBV28 | TRBD2 | TRBJ2-7
TGTGCCAGCAGGGGGCAGGGGGAGCAGTACTTC | CASRGQGEQYF | - | TRBV28 | - | TRBJ2-7
TGTGCCAGCAGTTACTCACAGGGGGTGGGAGCTTTCTTT | CASSYSQGVGAFF | many | TRBV6-6 | TRBD1 | TRBJ1-1
TGTGCCACGCTAGCGGGAGTTTCCTACAATGAGCAGTTCTTC | CATLAGVSYNEQFF | few | TRBV10-3 | TRBD2 | TRBJ2-1
TGTGCCACCAGTGATTTGAACGGGAGACCCCACGAGCAGTACTTC | CATSDLNGRPHEQYF | many | TRBV24-1 | - | TRBJ2-7
TGTGCCAGCAGTACCCGACAGGCCGGAGTGACAGATACGCAGTATTTT | CASSTRQAGVTDTQYF | - | TRBV27 | - | TRBJ2-3